Detailed here is one T cell receptor (beta chain). In the authors' methods: Amplification of reference gene primers provided the estimated nucleated cell counts. Only in-frame clones appear in the TCRdb table, and some are missing; sequencing was by immunoSEQ multiplex PCR. V, J and clone size derive from that table, while D and trimming were established from the DNA sequence. The sample carries over 300,000 clones, 65% to 85% recorded once. V lost 6 bases and J 6 bases, leaving 11 bases between the germline ends. The length of the CDR3 is 12 residues. CDR1 MNHEY and CDR2 SMNVEV come from the germline V gene (reference sequence). The data are from a study of blood T cell repertoires in COVID-19. Background on the study: COVID-19 samples from acute and convalescent phases originated in the United States, Italy and Spain.

This receptor was taken from a woman in her forties or fifties with acute or convalescent COVID-19. The chain combines TRBV27 with TRBJ1-1, with D possibly being TRBD1 (6 bases). Specimen: peripheral blood. This CDR3 reads CASRSRGSEAFF. The CDR3 DNA sequence: TGTGCCAGCAGGAGCAGGGGTTCTGAAGCTTTCTTT.